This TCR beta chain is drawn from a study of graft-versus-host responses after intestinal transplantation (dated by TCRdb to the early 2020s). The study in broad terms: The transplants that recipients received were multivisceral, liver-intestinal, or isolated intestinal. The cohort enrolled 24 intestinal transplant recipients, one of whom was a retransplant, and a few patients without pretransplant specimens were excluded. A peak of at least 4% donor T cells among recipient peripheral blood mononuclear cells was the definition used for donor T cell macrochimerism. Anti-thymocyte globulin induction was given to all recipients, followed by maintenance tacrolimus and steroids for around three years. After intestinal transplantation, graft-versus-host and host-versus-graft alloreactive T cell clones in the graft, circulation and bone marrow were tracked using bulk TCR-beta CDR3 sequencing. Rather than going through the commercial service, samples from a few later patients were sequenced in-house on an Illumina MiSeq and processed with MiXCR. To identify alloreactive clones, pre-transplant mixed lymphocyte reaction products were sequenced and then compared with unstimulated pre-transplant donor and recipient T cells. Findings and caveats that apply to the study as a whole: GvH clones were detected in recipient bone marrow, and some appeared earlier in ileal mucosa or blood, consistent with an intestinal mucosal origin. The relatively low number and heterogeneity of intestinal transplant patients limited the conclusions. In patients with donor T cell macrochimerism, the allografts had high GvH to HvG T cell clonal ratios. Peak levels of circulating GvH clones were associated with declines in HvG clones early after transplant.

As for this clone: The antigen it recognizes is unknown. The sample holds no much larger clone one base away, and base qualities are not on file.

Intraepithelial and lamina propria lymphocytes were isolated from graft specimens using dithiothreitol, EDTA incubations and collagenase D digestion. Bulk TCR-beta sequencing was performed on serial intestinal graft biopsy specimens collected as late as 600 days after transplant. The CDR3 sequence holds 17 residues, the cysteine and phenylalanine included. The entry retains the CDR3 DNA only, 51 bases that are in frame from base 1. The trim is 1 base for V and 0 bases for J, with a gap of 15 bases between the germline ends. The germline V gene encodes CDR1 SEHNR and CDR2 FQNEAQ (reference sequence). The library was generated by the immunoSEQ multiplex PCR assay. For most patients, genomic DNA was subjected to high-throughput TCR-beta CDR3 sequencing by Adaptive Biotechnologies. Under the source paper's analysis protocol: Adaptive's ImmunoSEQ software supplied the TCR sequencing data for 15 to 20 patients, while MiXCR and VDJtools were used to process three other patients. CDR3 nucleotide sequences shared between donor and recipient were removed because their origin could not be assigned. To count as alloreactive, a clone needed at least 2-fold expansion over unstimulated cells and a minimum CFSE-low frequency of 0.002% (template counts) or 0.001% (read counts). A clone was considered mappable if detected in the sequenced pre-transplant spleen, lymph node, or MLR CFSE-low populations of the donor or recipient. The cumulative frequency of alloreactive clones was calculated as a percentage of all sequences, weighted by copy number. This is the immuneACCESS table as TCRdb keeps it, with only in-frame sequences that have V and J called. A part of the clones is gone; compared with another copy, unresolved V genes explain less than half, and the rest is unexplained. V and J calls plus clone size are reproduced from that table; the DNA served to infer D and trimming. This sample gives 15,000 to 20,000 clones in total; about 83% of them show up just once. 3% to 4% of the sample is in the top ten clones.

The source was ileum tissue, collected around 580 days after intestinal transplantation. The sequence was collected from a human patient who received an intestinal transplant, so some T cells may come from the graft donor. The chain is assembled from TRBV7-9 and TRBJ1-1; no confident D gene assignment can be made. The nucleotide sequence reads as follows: TGTGCCAGCAGCTTAGTTGTCGGGATTCCGATGAACACTGAAGCTTTCTTT. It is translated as CASSLVVGIPMNTEAFF. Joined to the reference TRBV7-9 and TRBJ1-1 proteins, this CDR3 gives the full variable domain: DTGVSQNPRHKITKRGQNVTFRCDPISEHNRLYWYRQTLGQGPEFLTYFQNEAQLEKSRLLSDRFSAERPKGSFSTLEIQRTEQGDSAMYLCASSLVVGIPMNTEAFFGQGTRLTVV.